This TCR beta chain was sequenced in a study of memory CD4+ T cells and cytomegalovirus serostatus. Study results and caveats: Each of 55 to 80 CMV-associated TCRbeta sequences occurred in one to five individuals. Suggested: most of the CMV-linked TCR signature lies in CD4+ memory cells.

The sort gate was single viable CD3+CD4+CD8-CD45RO+ cells for memory CD4+ T cells. Assay: immunoSEQ multiplex PCR; the TCRdb copy retains only in-frame clones and omits some. The top ten clones hold 2% of a sample with 50,000 or so clones, 65% to 85% of them seen once. The V gene lost 5 bases and the J gene lost 0 bases, with 11 bases spanning the gap. Germline V gene data show CDR1 as SGHTA and CDR2 as FQGNSA. The CDR3 totals 14 residues. In the case of this clone: What it recognizes is unknown. Distinct nucleotide sequences in the sample also encode this CDR3.

The rearrangement uses TRBV7-2 and TRBJ2-7; weak D call: TRBD1 (6 bases). This TCR was recovered from an adult in good health and CMV-seropositive. The specimen was memory CD4+ T cells from blood. As DNA, the CDR3 is TGTGCCAGCAGCCTGGGACACAGCTCCTACGAGCAGTACTTC. As protein: CASSLGHSSYEQYF.